This entry concerns a single TCR beta chain. This sample stems from a study of blood T cell repertoires in COVID-19. Study details: Some COVID-19 samples were acute and others convalescent; all came from the United States, Italy and Spain. The analysed material was cDNA or gDNA that came from T cells, B-cell-depleted T cells, or PBMCs.

Measured with immunoSEQ multiplex PCR; TCRdb has only the in-frame clones, and not every one. The sample consists of approximately 70,000 clones, 70% to 90% of them appearing once. In germline, CDR1 is SGHRS, CDR2 YFSETQ. The ends lost 4 bases at V and 4 bases at J; junction bases unmatched: 11. CDR3 size: 16 residues. Seattle-derived patients entered the study during active infection and were followed longitudinally. The sample comprised peripheral blood. This chain uses TRBV5-1 with TRBJ1-3, with 7 bases lining up with TRBD1. The TCR was taken from a woman between 50 and 59 years old with COVID-19, enrolled during active disease. CDR3 loop: CASSERTGAGGNTIYF. As DNA, the CDR3 is TGCGCCAGCAGCGAGAGAACAGGGGCCGGGGGAAACACCATATATTTT.